A selection of T cell receptor beta chains follows, all from one sample in a study of blood T cell repertoires in COVID-19. Generated by immunoSEQ multiplex PCR, the TCRdb table keeps only in-frame clones and is missing some. This repertoire shows about 210,000 clones, roughly 80% found once; its top ten account for 2% to 3%. Sequencing input: peripheral blood. The receptor set was obtained from a woman in her forties with active or convalescent COVID-19. CDR3s leave out the opening cysteine and the closing phenylalanine or tryptophan.

CDR3 protein	J gene	V gene
ASSLGAGASYEQY	TRBJ2-7	TRBV7-2
ASTRQGGYGYT	TRBJ1-2	TRBV6-5
ASDRDPSSYNSPLH	TRBJ1-6	TRBV6-6
ASSARLGVAEQF	TRBJ2-1	TRBV9
ASGLRQGNSPLH	TRBJ1-6	TRBV12-5
ASSPQETQY	TRBJ2-5	TRBV7-9
ASRVGLAAGAYEQY	TRBJ2-7	TRBV2
ASAWRDGTGELF	TRBJ2-2	TRBV11-3
ASRTPAGGNFNEQF	TRBJ2-1	TRBV27
ASSIDRPGETQY	TRBJ2-5	TRBV2
ASSNGVAVRGYT	TRBJ1-2	TRBV6-2/TRBV6-3
ASTGGRPYEQY	TRBJ2-7	TRBV6-5
AWSVIGGNYGYT	TRBJ1-2	TRBV30
ASSIGTQTGAAEQY	TRBJ2-7	TRBV19
ASSNTVDTQY	TRBJ2-3	TRBV12-3/TRBV12-4
ASSELQASNQPQH	TRBJ1-5	TRBV18
ASSFGMARGPGELF	TRBJ2-2	TRBV27
ASSYSDRASTPLH	TRBJ1-6	TRBV6-5
AIRNEGGGSNQPQH	TRBJ1-5	TRBV10-3
ASSLVRGASGYT	TRBJ1-2	TRBV5-6
ASGSRGLGNTIY	TRBJ1-3	TRBV12-5
ASSVSWGGGASSDTQY	TRBJ2-3	TRBV9
ASRTTGNYGYT	TRBJ1-2	TRBV27
ASSVGTGGPDEQY	TRBJ2-7	TRBV9
ASSFMTGVTDTQY	TRBJ2-3	TRBV9
ASSLGSRGNFNQPQH	TRBJ1-5	TRBV7-9
ASSLADRGLEKLF	TRBJ1-4	TRBV11-3
ASSSGLAGGSGDEQF	TRBJ2-1	TRBV6-2/TRBV6-3
ASSEGTAETQY	TRBJ2-5	TRBV5-1
ASNTTGGPNQPQH	TRBJ1-5	TRBV21-1
SVEDRGRGNYGYT	TRBJ1-2	TRBV29-1
ASSVGTAGGYEQY	TRBJ2-7	TRBV5-1
ASSEKRSNTGELF	TRBJ2-2	TRBV2